The rows below give T cell receptor beta chains drawn from one sample of a study of identical twins. MiXCR, run by TCRdb on the 5' RACE reads, gives a single entry per CDR3 protein. The data contain approximately 210,000 distinct CDR3 sequences, 6% to 7% of them singletons. This sample was also put to use in a study of T cells expressing NK-cell markers.

Sequenced sample: CD8+ T cells sorted from blood. All receptors derive from a woman in her late teens or twenties in good health. Each CDR3 is given with its conserved first and last residue.

CDR3: CASSLGSGYEQYF
V: TRBV12-3/TRBV12-4
length: 13

CDR3: CASKTGTSGYEQYF
V: TRBV2
length: 14

CDR3: CASSHGGSNQPQHF
V: TRBV5-1
length: 14

CDR3: CASSWTSGGPSTDTQYF
V: TRBV7-9
length: 17

CDR3: CASSYKESSYNEQFF
V: TRBV5-1
length: 15

CDR3: CASSVAPGDNYEQYF
V: TRBV9
length: 15

CDR3: CASVTQGRVTGELFF
V: TRBV12-5
length: 15

CDR3: CASSYHPGRLSYEQYF
V: TRBV7-2
length: 16

CDR3: CASIEGRFIPTGYTF
V: TRBV2
length: 15

CDR3: CASSGWARNAKNIQYF
V: TRBV7-9
length: 16

CDR3: CATSSPGQGATEAFF
V: TRBV15
length: 15

CDR3: CASSGEAGEQYF
V: TRBV5-1
length: 12

CDR3: CASQGGDAGELFF
V: TRBV2
length: 13

CDR3: CASSYSFTPTAIYEQYF
V: TRBV6-5
length: 17

CDR3: CASSSGPNYGYTF
V: TRBV6-1
length: 13

CDR3: CASRGAGVSYNEQFF
V: TRBV7-9
length: 15

CDR3: CASSLVGGRVNEQYF
V: TRBV7-8
length: 15

CDR3: CASSPRGGGNEQFF
V: TRBV4-3
length: 14